Included here is one T cell receptor beta chain sequence, with context. Its antigen is undetermined. This sample is part of a study of shared clonotypes between healthy human individuals. General study points: Blood was the only sampled material, and tissue repertoires likely differ.

The repertoire was sequenced with immunoSEQ multiplex PCR; TCRdb's copy has only in-frame clones and lacks some. Among about 2 million clones listed, roughly 94% were seen once. CDR1 is SGHVS, CDR2 FQNEAQ, per germline. V was pared by 5 bases and J by 5 bases, with 8 bases between. The CDR3 runs 12 residues. The material sequenced was naive CD4+ T cells sorted from blood. Specified subset: CD45RA+ positively selected. The clonotype originates from a young man in good health. The rearrangement uses TRBV7-8 and TRBJ2-3, with D tentatively TRBD2 (5 bases). CDR3 nucleotides: TGTGCCAGCAGCCCCGGGAAAGATACGCAGTATTTT. Protein: CASSPGKDTQYF.